The next 21 T cell receptor beta chains were all read from a single sample in a study of blood T cell repertoires in COVID-19. Generated by immunoSEQ multiplex PCR, the TCRdb table keeps only in-frame clones and is missing some. This sample has roughly 140,000 clones, with over 75% found just once. The sequencing sample was made of PBMCs or T cells enriched from blood (not recorded which). The origin of the receptors is a man aged 50-60 years in a cohort exposed to, infected with or recovered from COVID-19 (not recorded which).

The CDR3 loop is CASSPSGNSNSPLHF. The CDR3 DNA sequence: TGTGCCAGCTCACCATCCGGAAACAGCAATTCACCCCTCCACTTT. This chain uses TRBV18 with TRBJ1-6, with D unresolved. The V gene lost 2 bases and the J gene lost 7 bases, with 12 bases spanning the gap. Germline V lookup: CDR1 KGHSH, CDR2 LQKENI. The CDR3 runs to 15 residues.

In its sample, this clone was seen once. The V gene is TRBV3-1 (or the pseudogene TRBV3-2), the J gene TRBJ1-1; D call uncertain. The ends were cut back, 3 bases at V and 4 bases at J, with 6 bases in the middle. The CDR3 is made up of 12 amino acids. Germline V gives CDR1 LGHDT, CDR2 YNNKEL (reference sequence). CDR3 sequence: CASSQSSTEAFF. The CDR3, as DNA: TGTGCCAGCAGCCAGAGTAGCACTGAAGCTTTCTTT.

The J gene is TRBJ2-5, the V gene TRBV5-1; 11 bases line up with TRBD2. Germline V gives CDR1 SGHRS, CDR2 YFSETQ. The CDR3 loop spans 17 amino acids. The trim removed 0 bases at V and 4 bases at J, leaving 8 bases unmatched. The CDR3 spells CASSLGLAGRRPETQYF. CDR3 in DNA: TGCGCCAGCAGCTTGGGACTAGCGGGAAGGAGGCCAGAGACCCAGTACTTC. Looking up the rest from reference TRBV5-1 and TRBJ2-5 gives the full variable domain: KAGVTQTPRYLIKTRGQQVTLSCSPISGHRSVSWYQQTPGQGLQFLFEYFSETQRNKGNFPGRFSGRQFSNSRSEMNVSTLELGDSALYLCASSLGLAGRRPETQYFGPGTRLLVL.

This clone has more than one count but fewer than ten. The chain carries TRBV4-1 and TRBJ2-1; D gene unclear. V lost 0 bases and J lost 4, with 13 bases in between. Germline V lookup: CDR1 MGHRA, CDR2 YSYEKL. This CDR3 is 16 amino acids long. The CDR3 sequence is CASSQETSELYNEQFF. DNA for the CDR3: TGCGCCAGCAGCCAAGAAACGAGCGAACTTTACAATGAGCAGTTCTTC.

The chain carries TRBV28 and TRBJ1-6; D might be TRBD1 (5 bases). V was pared by 7 bases and J by 9 bases, with 19 bases between. This CDR3 has 15 amino acids. CDR1 MDHEN and CDR2 SYDVKM come from the germline V gene. CDR3: CASTRGGSQFSPLHF. CDR3 DNA sequence: TGTGCCAGCACTAGGGGCGGCAGCCAATTTTCACCCCTCCACTTT. Full variable domain (outside the CDR3, taken from reference TRBV28 and TRBJ1-6): DVKVTQSSRYLVKRTGEKVFLECVQDMDHENMFWYRQDPGLGLRLIYFSYDVKMKEKGDIPEGYSVSREKKERFSLILESASTNQTSMYLCASTRGGSQFSPLHFGNGTRLTVT.

The rearrangement uses TRBV5-1 and TRBJ2-7; D is possibly TRBD2 (5 bases). Germline CDR1 SGHRS, CDR2 YFSETQ. This CDR3 spans 14 amino acids. V dropped 2 bases and J dropped 2 bases, with 11 bases sitting between them. The CDR3 nucleotides read TGCGCCAGCAGCTTAACTAGTAAGGCCTACGAGCAGTACTTC. Amino acid sequence: CASSLTSKAYEQYF.

The genes are TRBV19 and TRBJ2-1; a possible D gene is TRBD2 (6 bases). The CDR3 is made up of 12 amino acids. Trimming left V 6 bases short and J 8 bases short, with 11 bases between. The V gene's germline CDR1 is LNHDA and CDR2 SQIVND (reference sequence). The CDR3 DNA reads TGTGCCAGTAGAAGAGGAGGGCATGAGCAGTTCTTC. Translated: CASRRGGHEQFF.

V usage is TRBV19 and J usage is TRBJ2-5, with D tentatively TRBD2 (5 bases). The V end lost 5 bases, the J end lost 1 base, and 11 bases lay between the germline ends. From germline, CDR1 is LNHDA and CDR2 SQIVND (reference sequence). This CDR3 region has 14 residues. CDR3 in DNA: TGTGCCAGTAGTCATTGGGAGAGCCAAGAGACCCAGTACTTC. Its protein product is CASSHWESQETQYF.

As DNA, the CDR3 is TGTGCCAGCAGCTTGGGGGGGCTCGGCTATGGCTACACCTTC. Residues: CASSLGGLGYGYTF. The chain links TRBV7-9 to TRBJ1-2, with D possibly matching TRBD1 (6 bases). With 3 bases removed from V and 4 bases from J, the gap between germline ends came to 12 bases. Germline CDR1 and CDR2: SEHNR and FQNEAQ (reference sequence). The CDR3 loop spans 14 amino acids.

The V gene is TRBV10-3, the J gene TRBJ2-1, with 10 bases lining up with TRBD1. The CDR3 covers 14 residues. The J segment lost 6 bases and the V segment lost 5 bases, leaving 4 bases of the junction unmatched. Germline CDR1 ENHRY, CDR2 SYGVKD. CDR3 DNA: TGTGCCATCAGTCCCGGGACAGGGGCCAATGAGCAGTTCTTC. This encodes CAISPGTGANEQFF.

The chain carries TRBV5-8 and TRBJ2-7; 13 positions match TRBD2. Germline V CDR1 and CDR2: SGHTS, YDEGEE. J gave up 4 bases and V 3 bases, and 13 bases lay outside the gene matches. The length of the CDR3 is 18 residues. CDR3 DNA: TGTGCCAGCAGCTACCACAGAGGGACTAGCGGGGTGAAATACGAGCAGTACTTC. It translates to CASSYHRGTSGVKYEQYF.

V and J are TRBV13 and TRBJ2-5; TRBD2 matches 7 bases. The CDR3 is 14 residues long. Unmatched junction bases numbered 6, after V lost 7 bases and J lost 1 base. CDR1 is PRHDT and CDR2 is FYEKMQ in the germline V gene (reference sequence). The DNA of the CDR3 is TGTGCCAGCACCCTGAGCGGGGCCCAAGAGACCCAGTACTTC. Protein product: CASTLSGAQETQYF.

The chain uses TRBV28 and TRBJ2-7; 9 bases map to TRBD1. V was clipped by 6 bases and J by 1 base; unmatched bases: 7. The germline gives CDR1 MDHEN, CDR2 SYDVKM. The CDR3 sequence is 15 residues long. The CDR3 DNA reads TGTGCCAGCAGAGGACCGGGACAGGGTTCCTACGAGCAGTACTTC. This codes for CASRGPGQGSYEQYF.

The CDR3 DNA reads as TGTGCCAGCAGCTTAGGTATCCCAGGGATGAACACTGAAGCTTTCTTT. Translation: CASSLGIPGMNTEAFF. This sequence joins TRBV13 and TRBJ1-1; D might be TRBD1 (5 bases). Trimming removed 0 bases at V and 0 bases at J, with 11 bases between. The germline gives CDR1 PRHDT, CDR2 FYEKMQ (reference sequence). The CDR3 contains 16 residues.

CDR3 nucleotide sequence: TGTGCCAGCAGCCAAGGTCCAGGGGGCCAGAGCACAGATACGCAGTATTTT. Its translation: CASSQGPGGQSTDTQYF. This sequence joins TRBV14 and TRBJ2-3; 8 positions agree with TRBD1. Losses at the gene ends were 1 base for V and 0 bases for J; bases not matched to a gene: 6. The CDR3 runs 17 residues. Germline V gene lookup returns CDR1 SGHDN and CDR2 FVKESK.

The chain employs TRBV4-1 and TRBJ1-2; 7 bases match TRBD1. Germline-derived CDR1 and CDR2 are MGHRA and YSYEKL. CDR3 length: 15 residues. The J segment lost 0 bases and the V segment lost 1 base, leaving 2 bases of the junction unmatched. In DNA, the CDR3 is TGCGCCAGCAGCCAAGCAGGGGGGACTAACTATGGCTACACCTTC. It is translated as CASSQAGGTNYGYTF.

CDR3 DNA: TGTGCCAGCAGTTCAGGGGGTAGCACGATGAACACTGAAGCTTTCTTT. Translated, it gives CASSSGGSTMNTEAFF. This chain uses TRBV27 with TRBJ1-1; 7 positions agree with TRBD1. Per germline, CDR1 MNHEY and CDR2 SMNVEV (reference sequence). The V segment lost 4 bases and the J segment 0 bases; nucleotides outside the gene matches: 8. The CDR3 spans 16 residues.

The chain couples TRBV5-5 to TRBJ2-5, with no clear D. The CDR3 length is 12 residues. Germline V gene data show CDR1 as SGHKS and CDR2 as YYEKEE (reference sequence). V was pared by 3 bases and J by 2 bases, with 5 bases between. The CDR3 reads CASSSIQETQYF. In nucleotides, the CDR3 is TGTGCCAGCAGCTCAATTCAAGAGACCCAGTACTTC.

V usage is TRBV6-4 and J usage is TRBJ1-1, with 9 bases lining up with TRBD1. CDR1 is MRHNA and CDR2 is SNTAGT in the germline V gene. The CDR3 spans 18 residues. V trimming: 0 bases; J trimming: 4 bases; junction bases outside the gene matches: 12. The CDR3 nucleotides are TGTGCCAGCAGTGACTCGATCCTAGGGACAGGGTACGCCACTGAAGCTTTCTTT. It translates to CASSDSILGTGYATEAFF.

This clone was counted once. V gene TRBV7-9 combines with J gene TRBJ1-2; 7 bases fit TRBD1. V shed 2 bases and J 8 bases; nucleotides not matched to a gene: 5. This CDR3 region has 13 residues. Per germline, CDR1 SEHNR and CDR2 FQNEAQ (reference sequence). In DNA, the CDR3 is TGTGCCAGCAGCTTATTCGACAGGGCCGGCTACACCTTC. It encodes CASSLFDRAGYTF.

This rearrangement joins TRBV19 to TRBJ1-4; TRBD1 agrees at 9 bases. The ends lost 4 bases at V and 3 bases at J; junction bases unmatched: 6. The CDR3 is made up of 16 amino acids. Looked up from germline, CDR1 is LNHDA and CDR2 is SQIVND (reference sequence). The chain's CDR3 is CASSTGTGFANEKLFF. In nucleotides, the CDR3 is TGTGCCAGTAGTACCGGGACAGGGTTTGCTAATGAAAAACTGTTTTTT.